Listed here are 2 T cell receptor beta chains from one sample, sequenced in a study of cytomegalovirus exposure and HLA in healthy donors. Vbeta (60) and Jbeta (13) primers were used in the PCR. TCRdb keeps only in-frame clones here, not all; method: immunoSEQ multiplex PCR. Of fewer than 120,000 clones listed, over 65% are singletons. Sequencing input: PBMCs. The receptor set was obtained from a man aged 30-40 years in good health and CMV-seropositive.

CDR3 amino acids: CASSQASMNTEAFF. The CDR3 coding sequence is TGCGCCAGCAGCCAAGCGAGTATGAACACTGAAGCTTTCTTT. This sequence joins TRBV4-3 and TRBJ1-1, with unresolved D. The CDR3 has 14 amino acids. Trimming took 1 base from V and 0 from J, leaving 6 bases between them. Germline CDR1 reads LGHNA; CDR2 reads YSLEER.

This clone has a single count. The rearrangement links TRBV28 to TRBJ1-2; TRBD1 might be the D (5 bases). This CDR3 contains 15 residues. The germline gives CDR1 MDHEN, CDR2 SYDVKM. V dropped 3 bases and J dropped 2 bases, with 13 bases sitting between them. The CDR3 DNA is TGTGCCAGCAGTTTTCAGACGGGGGGGAACTATGGCTACACCTTC. It yields the protein CASSFQTGGNYGYTF.